The 9 T cell receptor beta chains presented below share a single source sample, sequenced in a study of cytomegalovirus exposure and HLA in healthy donors (dated by TCRdb to about 2017). To prepare the library, the immunoSEQ multiplex PCR assay was applied. The multiplex PCR relied on a mix of 60 forward primers for TCR Vbeta segments and 13 reverse primers for TCR Jbeta segments. TCRdb limited this immuneACCESS table to in-frame rearrangements with V and J called. A share of clones is missing; checked studies link under half to unresolved V genes, and the rest is unexplained. The sample table records more than 85,000 clones; over 60% of these occur just once. 8.2% of the sample is taken by the ten largest. The sample was PBMCs. The source is a man aged 40-50 years in good health and CMV-seropositive.

The chain is built from TRBV5-5 and TRBJ2-3; 8 bases align to TRBD1. The CDR3 covers 15 residues. The V gene end was trimmed by 4 bases and the J gene end by 3 bases; junction bases not matched to a gene: 7. Germline CDR1 is SGHKS and CDR2 is YYEKEE (reference sequence). The CDR3 spells CASSGRDRQTDTQYF. DNA for the CDR3: TGTGCCAGCAGCGGAAGGGACAGGCAAACAGATACGCAGTATTTT.

This clone was recorded once. The V gene is TRBV2, the J gene TRBJ2-1; TRBD1 is a possible D gene (6 bases). V lost 6 bases to trimming and J lost 4 bases, with 13 bases between them. CDR1 and CDR2 from the germline V gene are SNHLY and FYNNEI. The CDR3 length is 14 residues. The CDR3 loop is CASRPRGAYNEQFF. The DNA of the CDR3 is TGTGCCAGCAGACCCAGGGGCGCTTACAATGAGCAGTTCTTC.

The chain joins TRBV10-3 to TRBJ2-2; perhaps TRBD1 as D (7 bases). The CDR3 extends over 15 amino acids. Germline values: CDR1 ENHRY, CDR2 SYGVKD. V shed 2 bases and J shed 4 bases, with 11 bases lying between them. The CDR3 region is CAISEPGGGTGELFF. For the CDR3, the DNA is TGTGCCATCAGTGAGCCAGGGGGAGGCACCGGGGAGCTGTTTTTT.

The rearrangement links TRBV16 to TRBJ1-1, with a possible D match to TRBD1 (6 bases). Looked up from germline, CDR1 is KGHSY and CDR2 is FQNENV. The V gene lost 0 bases and the J gene lost 3 bases, with 17 bases spanning the gap. CDR3 length: 17 residues. Here the CDR3 DNA reads TGTGCCAGCAGCCAATCAACAGGGTATACCGGGGACACTGAAGCTTTCTTT. Translating gives CASSQSTGYTGDTEAFF.

The chain combines TRBV6-5 with TRBJ1-2; TRBD1 agrees at 10 bases. Germline loops: CDR1 MNHEY, CDR2 SVGAGI. CDR3 length: 14 residues. J gave up 2 bases and V 6 bases, and 3 bases lay outside the gene matches. In nucleotides, the CDR3 is TGTGCCAGCAGGGGGACAGGGGAAAACTATGGCTACACCTTC. Encoded protein: CASRGTGENYGYTF.

CDR3 sequence reads: CASSLAGGRARETQYF. CDR3 DNA: TGTGCCAGCAGCTTAGCTGGGGGGAGGGCCAGGGAGACCCAGTACTTC. The gene calls are TRBV7-8 and TRBJ2-5, with 7 nucleotides matching TRBD2. CDR1 is SGHVS, CDR2 FQNEAQ, per germline. V was clipped by 0 bases and J by 5 bases; unmatched bases: 9. CDR3 size: 16 residues. The entire variable domain, with the rest obtained from reference TRBV7-8 and TRBJ2-5, is as follows: GAGVSQSPRYKVAKRGQDVALRCDPISGHVSLFWYQQALGQGPEFLTYFQNEAQLDKSGLPSDRFFAERPEGSVSTLKIQRTQQEDSAVYLCASSLAGGRARETQYFGPGTRLLVL.

The chain couples TRBV23-1 to TRBJ1-1, with D hard to call. TRBV23-1 is given ORF status, its function remaining uncertain. The CDR3 spans 14 residues. With 0 bases removed from V and 5 bases from J, the gap between germline ends came to 10 bases. CDR3 DNA: TGCGCCAGCAGTCAATCGGTTAAAGAGACTGAAGCTTTCTTT. It is translated as CASSQSVKETEAFF.

This clone was picked up a small number of times. The CDR3 is CASSPGRGWGDTQYF. CDR3 sequence (DNA): TGTGCCAGCAGCCCCGGTAGGGGCTGGGGAGATACGCAGTATTTT. The chain joins TRBV11-2 to TRBJ2-3; tentative D call: TRBD1 (5 bases). Trimming took 5 bases from V and 5 from J, leaving 17 bases between them. Germline CDR1 and CDR2: SGHAT and FQNNGV. The CDR3 runs 15 residues.

This chain links TRBV7-2 with TRBJ2-7, with D perhaps matching TRBD1 (6 bases). Trimming cost V 5 bases and J 3 bases, with 8 bases left between them. The V gene's germline CDR1 is SGHTA and CDR2 FQGNSA. The CDR3 covers 12 residues. The DNA for the CDR3 is TGTGCCAGCAGCCAGGGGCTCTACGAGCAGTACTTC. Translation: CASSQGLYEQYF. The entire variable domain, with the rest obtained from reference TRBV7-2 and TRBJ2-7, is as follows: GAGVSQSPSNKVTEKGKDVELRCDPISGHTALYWYRQSLGQGLEFLIYFQGNSAPDKSGLPSDRFSAERTGGSVSTLTIQRTQQEDSAVYLCASSQGLYEQYFGPGTRLTVT.